This T cell receptor (beta chain) was observed in a study of T cells in Graves' hyperthyroidism and ophthalmopathy. The V gene lost 0 bases and the J gene lost 3 bases, with 6 bases spanning the gap. The CDR3 is 14 residues long. Germline V lookup: CDR1 LNHDA, CDR2 SQIVND (reference sequence). RNA transcripts served as the template for amplifying TCR beta CDR3 regions. With the HTBI primer set, the TCR CDR3 went through a first round of RT-PCR. Each CDR3 protein is one row after TCRdb ran MiXCR on the multiplex PCR reads. The sample records some 620,000 distinct CDR3 sequences, around 15% being singletons. Stability of Graves' hyperthyroidism was defined as absent ophthalmopathy progression within 18 months.

The receptor's source is a woman between 25 and 40 years old with Graves' hyperthyroidism. This chain links TRBV19 with TRBJ2-1; D ambiguous. The sample was blood. In nucleotides, the CDR3 is TGTGCCAGTAGTATAGAGGGCTACTACAATGAGCAGTTCTTC. It codes for CASSIEGYYNEQFF.